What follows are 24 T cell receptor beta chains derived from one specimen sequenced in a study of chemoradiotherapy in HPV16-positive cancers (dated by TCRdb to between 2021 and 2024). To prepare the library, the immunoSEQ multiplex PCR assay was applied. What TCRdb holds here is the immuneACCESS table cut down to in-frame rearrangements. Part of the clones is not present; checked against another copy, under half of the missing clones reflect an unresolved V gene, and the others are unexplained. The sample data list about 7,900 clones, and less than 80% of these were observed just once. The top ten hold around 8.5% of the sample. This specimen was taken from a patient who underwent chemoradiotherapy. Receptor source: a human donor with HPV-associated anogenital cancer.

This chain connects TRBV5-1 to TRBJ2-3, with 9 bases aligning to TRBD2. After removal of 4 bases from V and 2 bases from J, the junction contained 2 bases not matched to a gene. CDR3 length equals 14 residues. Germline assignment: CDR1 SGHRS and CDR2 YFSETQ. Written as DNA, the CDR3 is TGCGCCAGCAGCCCGGGACTAGCCACAGATACGCAGTATTTT. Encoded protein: CASSPGLATDTQYF.

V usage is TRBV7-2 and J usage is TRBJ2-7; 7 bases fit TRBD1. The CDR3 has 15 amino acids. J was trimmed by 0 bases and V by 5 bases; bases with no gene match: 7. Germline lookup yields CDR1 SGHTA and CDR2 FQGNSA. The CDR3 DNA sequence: TGTGCCAGCAGCCAGAGACAGGGCTACTCCTACGAGCAGTACTTC. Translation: CASSQRQGYSYEQYF.

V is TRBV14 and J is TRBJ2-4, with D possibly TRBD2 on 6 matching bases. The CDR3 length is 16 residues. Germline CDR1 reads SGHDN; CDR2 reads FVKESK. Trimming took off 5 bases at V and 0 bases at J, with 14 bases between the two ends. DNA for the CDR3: TGTGCCAGCAGCGAAAAAGCGGGCGCAGCCAAAAACATTCAGTACTTC. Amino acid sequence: CASSEKAGAAKNIQYF.

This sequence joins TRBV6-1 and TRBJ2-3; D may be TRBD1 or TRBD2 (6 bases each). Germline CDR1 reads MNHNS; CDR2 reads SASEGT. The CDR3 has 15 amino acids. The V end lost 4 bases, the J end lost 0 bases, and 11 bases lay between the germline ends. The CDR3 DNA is TGTGCCAGCAGTGGGGGGGCAGCTAGCACAGATACGCAGTATTTT. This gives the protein CASSGGAASTDTQYF.

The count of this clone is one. This CDR3 is CASSQEQGSGANVLTF. The CDR3 DNA follows: TGCGCCAGCAGCCAAGAGCAGGGCTCTGGGGCCAACGTCCTGACTTTC. The gene calls are TRBV4-3 and TRBJ2-6, with D maybe TRBD1 (5 bases). Trimming took off 0 bases at V and 0 bases at J, with 6 bases between the two ends. Per the germline V gene, CDR1 is LGHNA and CDR2 is YSLEER. The CDR3 loop spans 16 amino acids.

This chain's CDR3 is CSVEIKPGQGARETQYF. DNA for the CDR3: TGCAGCGTTGAAATTAAACCGGGACAGGGGGCAAGAGAGACCCAGTACTTC. J is TRBJ2-5 and V is TRBV29-1, with 12 nucleotides matching TRBD1. Unmatched junction bases numbered 11, after V lost 2 bases and J lost 4 bases. The CDR3 totals 17 residues. CDR1 SQVTM and CDR2 ANQGSEA come from the germline V gene.

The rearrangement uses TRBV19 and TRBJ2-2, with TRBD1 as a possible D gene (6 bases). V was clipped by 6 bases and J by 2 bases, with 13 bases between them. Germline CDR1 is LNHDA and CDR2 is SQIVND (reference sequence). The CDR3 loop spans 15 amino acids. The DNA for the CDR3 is TGTGCCAGTAGACTCGACAGGAGCAACACCGGGGAGCTGTTTTTT. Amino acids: CASRLDRSNTGELFF.

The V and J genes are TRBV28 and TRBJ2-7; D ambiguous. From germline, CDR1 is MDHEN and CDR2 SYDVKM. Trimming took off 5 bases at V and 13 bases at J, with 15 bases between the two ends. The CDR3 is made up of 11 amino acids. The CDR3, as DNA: TGTGCCAGCAGTCTCCAAAAAAGGATATACTTC. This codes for CASSLQKRIYF.

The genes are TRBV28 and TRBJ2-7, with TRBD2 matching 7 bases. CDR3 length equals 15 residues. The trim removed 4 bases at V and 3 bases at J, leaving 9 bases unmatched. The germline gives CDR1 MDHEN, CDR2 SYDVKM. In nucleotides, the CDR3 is TGTGCCAGCAGTTGGGGACTAATAGGGGTCTACGAGCAGTACTTC. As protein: CASSWGLIGVYEQYF.

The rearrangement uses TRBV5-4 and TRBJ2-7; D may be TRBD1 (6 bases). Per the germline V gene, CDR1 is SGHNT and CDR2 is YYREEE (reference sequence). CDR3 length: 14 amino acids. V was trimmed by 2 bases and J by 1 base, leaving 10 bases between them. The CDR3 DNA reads TGTGCCAGCAGCTTCGCCAGGGGATCCTACGAGCAGTACTTC. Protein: CASSFARGSYEQYF.

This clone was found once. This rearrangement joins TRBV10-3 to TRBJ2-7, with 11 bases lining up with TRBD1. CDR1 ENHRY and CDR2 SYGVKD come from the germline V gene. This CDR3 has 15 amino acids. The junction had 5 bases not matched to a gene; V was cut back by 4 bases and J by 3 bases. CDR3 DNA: TGTGCCATCAGTGGGTCCGGGACAGGGGGCTACGAGCAGTACTTC. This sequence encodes CAISGSGTGGYEQYF.

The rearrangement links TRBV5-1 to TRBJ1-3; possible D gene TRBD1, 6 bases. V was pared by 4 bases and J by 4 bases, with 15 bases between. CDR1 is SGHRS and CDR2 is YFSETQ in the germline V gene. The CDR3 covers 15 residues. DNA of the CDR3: TGCGCCAGCAGCGGAACAGGGCTCGGAGGAAACACCATATATTTT. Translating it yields CASSGTGLGGNTIYF.

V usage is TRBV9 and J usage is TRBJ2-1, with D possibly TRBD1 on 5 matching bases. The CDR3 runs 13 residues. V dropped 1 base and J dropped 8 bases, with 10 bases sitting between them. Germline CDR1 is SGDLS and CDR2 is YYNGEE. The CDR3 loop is CASSVSRAHEQFF. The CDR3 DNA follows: TGTGCCAGCAGCGTAAGCAGGGCGCATGAGCAGTTCTTC.

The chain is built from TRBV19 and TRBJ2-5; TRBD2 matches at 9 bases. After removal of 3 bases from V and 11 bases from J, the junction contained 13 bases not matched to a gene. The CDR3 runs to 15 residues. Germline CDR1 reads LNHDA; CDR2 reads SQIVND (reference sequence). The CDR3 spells CASSILAGSIGEQYF. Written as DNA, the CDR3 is TGTGCCAGTAGTATCCTAGCGGGGAGTATTGGGGAGCAGTACTTC.

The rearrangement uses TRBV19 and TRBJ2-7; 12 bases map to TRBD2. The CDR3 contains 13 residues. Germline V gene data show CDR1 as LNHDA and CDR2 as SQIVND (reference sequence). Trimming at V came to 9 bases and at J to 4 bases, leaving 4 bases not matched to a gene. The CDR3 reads CASALAGGYEQYF. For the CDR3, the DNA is TGTGCCAGCGCTCTAGCGGGGGGGTACGAGCAGTACTTC.

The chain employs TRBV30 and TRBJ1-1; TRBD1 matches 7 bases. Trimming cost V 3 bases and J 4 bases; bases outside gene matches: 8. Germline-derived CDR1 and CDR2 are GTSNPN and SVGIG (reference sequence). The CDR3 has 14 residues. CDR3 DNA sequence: TGTGCCTGGAGACGGGACAGCCGAGTCACTGAAGCTTTCTTT. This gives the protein CAWRRDSRVTEAFF.

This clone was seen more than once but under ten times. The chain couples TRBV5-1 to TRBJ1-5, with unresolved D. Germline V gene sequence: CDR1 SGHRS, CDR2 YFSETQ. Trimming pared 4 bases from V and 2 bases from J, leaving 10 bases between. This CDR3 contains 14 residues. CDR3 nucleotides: TGCGCCAGCAGCCCACAGAGCCGCAATCAGCCCCAGCATTTT. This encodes CASSPQSRNQPQHF. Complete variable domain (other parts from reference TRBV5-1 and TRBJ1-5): KAGVTQTPRYLIKTRGQQVTLSCSPISGHRSVSWYQQTPGQGLQFLFEYFSETQRNKGNFPGRFSGRQFSNSRSEMNVSTLELGDSALYLCASSPQSRNQPQHFGDGTRLSIL.

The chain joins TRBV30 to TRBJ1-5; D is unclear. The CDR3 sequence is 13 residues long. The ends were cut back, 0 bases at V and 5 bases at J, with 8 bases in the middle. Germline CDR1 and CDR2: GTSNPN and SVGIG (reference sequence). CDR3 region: CAWSVGVDQPQHF. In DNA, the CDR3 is TGTGCCTGGAGTGTTGGAGTAGATCAGCCCCAGCATTTT.

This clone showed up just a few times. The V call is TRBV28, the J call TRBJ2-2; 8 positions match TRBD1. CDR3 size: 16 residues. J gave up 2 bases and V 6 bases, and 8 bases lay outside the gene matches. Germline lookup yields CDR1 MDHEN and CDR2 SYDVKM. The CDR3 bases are TGTGCCAGCAGAGCGACTGGACAGGGTAACACCGGGGAGCTGTTTTTT. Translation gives CASRATGQGNTGELFF.

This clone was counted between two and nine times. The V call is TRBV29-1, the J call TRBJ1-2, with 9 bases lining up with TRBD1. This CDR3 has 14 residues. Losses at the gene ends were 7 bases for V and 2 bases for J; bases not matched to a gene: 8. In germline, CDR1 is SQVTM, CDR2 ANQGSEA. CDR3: CSAGDRAQNYGYTF. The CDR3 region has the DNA TGCAGCGCCGGGGACAGGGCCCAGAACTATGGCTACACCTTC.

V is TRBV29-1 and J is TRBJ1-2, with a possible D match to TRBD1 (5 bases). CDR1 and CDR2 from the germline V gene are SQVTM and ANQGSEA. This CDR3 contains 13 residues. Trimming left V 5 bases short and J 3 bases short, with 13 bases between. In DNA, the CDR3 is TGCAGCGTTCCGGGGAGGGACGACTATGGCTACACCTTC. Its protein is CSVPGRDDYGYTF.

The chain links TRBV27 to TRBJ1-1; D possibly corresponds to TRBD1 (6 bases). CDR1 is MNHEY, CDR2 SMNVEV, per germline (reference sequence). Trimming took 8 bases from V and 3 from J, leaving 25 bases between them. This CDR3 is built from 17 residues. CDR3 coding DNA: TGTGCCAGCCTCTCCCAGGGCCGGGGGCCGAGGGACACTGAAGCTTTCTTT. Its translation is CASLSQGRGPRDTEAFF.

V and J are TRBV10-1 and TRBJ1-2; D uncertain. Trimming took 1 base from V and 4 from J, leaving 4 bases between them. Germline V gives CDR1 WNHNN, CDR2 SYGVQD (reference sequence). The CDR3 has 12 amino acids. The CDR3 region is CASSEYSYGYTF. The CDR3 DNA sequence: TGCGCCAGCAGTGAGTACAGCTATGGCTACACCTTC.

This chain's CDR3 is CASKLGGQSYNSPLHF. The CDR3 DNA reads TGTGCCAGCAAATTGGGGGGCCAATCCTATAATTCACCCCTCCACTTT. The chain links TRBV28 to TRBJ1-6, with a weak D call TRBD1 (6 bases). The CDR3 is 16 residues long. Germline lookup yields CDR1 MDHEN and CDR2 SYDVKM. V was clipped by 7 bases and J by 1 base, with 14 bases between them.